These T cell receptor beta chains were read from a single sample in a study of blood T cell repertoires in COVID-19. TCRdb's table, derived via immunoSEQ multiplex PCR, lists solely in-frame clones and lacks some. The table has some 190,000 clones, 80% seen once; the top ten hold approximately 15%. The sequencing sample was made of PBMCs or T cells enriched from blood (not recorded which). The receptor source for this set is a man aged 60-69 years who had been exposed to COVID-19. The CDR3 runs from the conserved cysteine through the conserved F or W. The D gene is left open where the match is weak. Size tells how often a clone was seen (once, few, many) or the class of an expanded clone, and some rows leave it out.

DNA: TGCAGCGTTGGCACCACCATGGAGGGGCAGTTCTTC; CDR3: CSVGTTMEGQFF; V: TRBV29-1; size: .; J: TRBJ2-1; D: .
DNA: TGTGCCAGCAGGGGACTAGATATAGATACGCAGTATTTT; CDR3: CASRGLDIDTQYF; V: TRBV2; size: .; J: TRBJ2-3; D: TRBD2
DNA: TGTGCCAGCAGCTTATTCGGCGGGGCCCTAAACACCGGGGAGCTGTTTTTT; CDR3: CASSLFGGALNTGELFF; V: TRBV11-2; size: .; J: TRBJ2-2; D: .
DNA: TGCAGTGCTAGTAGGCTAGCGGGAGCTAACGGGGAGCTGTTTTTT; CDR3: CSASRLAGANGELFF; V: TRBV20-1; size: .; J: TRBJ2-2; D: TRBD2
DNA: TGTGCCAGCAGCCCCCGGGCAGCGGGAATGGCAGATACGCAGTATTTT; CDR3: CASSPRAAGMADTQYF; V: TRBV11-3; size: few; J: TRBJ2-3; D: TRBD2
DNA: TGTGCCAGCAGCTTATATGCGGGAGGGCCGGACGATGAGCAGTTCTTC; CDR3: CASSLYAGGPDDEQFF; V: TRBV11-3; size: .; J: TRBJ2-1; D: TRBD2
DNA: TGTGCCACCAGCAGCGGAAATGAACGGGGGACCCAGTACTTC; CDR3: CATSSGNERGTQYF; V: TRBV15; size: .; J: TRBJ2-5; D: .
DNA: TGCGCCAGCAGCGAACAGTCTAACTATGGCTACACCTTC; CDR3: CASSEQSNYGYTF; V: TRBV5-1; size: .; J: TRBJ1-2; D: .
DNA: TGTGCTAGTGGTTTTTTGACAGGGGGCCTTGTCTCCTACGAGCAGTACTTC; CDR3: CASGFLTGGLVSYEQYF; V: TRBV12-5; size: .; J: TRBJ2-7; D: TRBD1
DNA: TGTGCCAGCAGTGCCGCTACAGGGGGCCCGAGGGGCTACACCTTC; CDR3: CASSAATGGPRGYTF; V: TRBV6-4; size: .; J: TRBJ1-2; D: TRBD1
DNA: TGCAGCGTTGAAGGGGGCGACAGGGTCGGCTACACCTTC; CDR3: CSVEGGDRVGYTF; V: TRBV29-1; size: once; J: TRBJ1-2; D: TRBD1
DNA: TGTGCCAGCAGCCCGGGACTGGGCTCCTACAATGAGCAGTTCTTC; CDR3: CASSPGLGSYNEQFF; V: TRBV7-9; size: .; J: TRBJ2-1; D: .
DNA: TGTGCCAGCAGTACCGGGACTAGCGGGACCTACAATGAGCAGTTCTTC; CDR3: CASSTGTSGTYNEQFF; V: TRBV6-2/TRBV6-3; size: .; J: TRBJ2-1; D: TRBD2
DNA: TGTGCCGTCGCCGCCCTAGCGGGAATGTACGAGCAGTACTTC; CDR3: CAVAALAGMYEQYF; V: TRBV6-5; size: .; J: TRBJ2-7; D: TRBD2
DNA: TGTGCCAGCAGTTTATACTCCGGGGGGCGGGGTGGCTACACCTTC; CDR3: CASSLYSGGRGGYTF; V: TRBV27; size: .; J: TRBJ1-2; D: .
DNA: TGTGCCAGCACTGGTGCGGGGGACACCATATATTTT; CDR3: CASTGAGDTIYF; V: TRBV18; size: few; J: TRBJ1-3; D: .
DNA: TGTGCCAGCAGCTTTCGAGCTGCCGAGCAGTACTTC; CDR3: CASSFRAAEQYF; V: TRBV7-2; size: .; J: TRBJ2-7; D: .
DNA: TGTGCCAGTAGTATAGCAGGGTTGAACACTGAAGCTTTCTTT; CDR3: CASSIAGLNTEAFF; V: TRBV19; size: .; J: TRBJ1-1; D: .
DNA: TGTGCCACCAGTGATCTCACGCGAGGGGGTAGCGGGAATGACAATGAGCAGTTCTTC; CDR3: CATSDLTRGGSGNDNEQFF; V: TRBV24-1; size: .; J: TRBJ2-1; D: TRBD2
DNA: TGTGCCACCAGCCCTACAGGGAACTACGAGCAGTACTTC; CDR3: CATSPTGNYEQYF; V: TRBV15; size: .; J: TRBJ2-7; D: .
DNA: TGTGCCAGCAGTGAAGGGAGGCGTACTAACTATGGCTACACCTTC; CDR3: CASSEGRRTNYGYTF; V: TRBV25-1; size: few; J: TRBJ1-2; D: .
DNA: TGTGCCAGCACCAAAATCGCCCCAGGTGCCCTCAGCTCCTACGAGCAGTACTTC; CDR3: CASTKIAPGALSSYEQYF; V: TRBV27; size: few; J: TRBJ2-7; D: .
DNA: TGTGCCAGCTCACCTCAGATAGCGGGAGGTCGTACCGGGGAGCTGTTTTTT; CDR3: CASSPQIAGGRTGELFF; V: TRBV18; size: .; J: TRBJ2-2; D: TRBD2
DNA: TGTGCCAGCAGCTTGACTAGCGGGAGGGCCGGGACGCAGTATTTT; CDR3: CASSLTSGRAGTQYF; V: TRBV7-2; size: .; J: TRBJ2-3; D: TRBD2
DNA: TGCGCCAGCAGTGCCCTAGCGGGAATGAACACCGGGGAGCTGTTTTTT; CDR3: CASSALAGMNTGELFF; V: TRBV10-2; size: once; J: TRBJ2-2; D: TRBD2
DNA: TGTGCCAGCAGTGTGTCGCCATCATCGGTTTACAGGGGAGACAATGAGCAGTTCTTC; CDR3: CASSVSPSSVYRGDNEQFF; V: TRBV2; size: .; J: TRBJ2-1; D: TRBD1
DNA: TGCAGCGCCGGACAGGGGAGAAACTACGAGCAGTACTTC; CDR3: CSAGQGRNYEQYF; V: TRBV29-1; size: once; J: TRBJ2-7; D: TRBD1
DNA: TGTGCCAGCAGCCAAGTTCCGGGGTCTGGGGCCAACGTCCTGACTTTC; CDR3: CASSQVPGSGANVLTF; V: TRBV14; size: .; J: TRBJ2-6; D: .
DNA: TGTGCCACCAGTGATTTACCAGGATCCTACAATGAGCAGTTCTTC; CDR3: CATSDLPGSYNEQFF; V: TRBV24-1; size: .; J: TRBJ2-1; D: .
DNA: TGTGCCAGTAGTCGGGGGGAGGAGTACGAGCAGTACTTC; CDR3: CASSRGEEYEQYF; V: TRBV19; size: .; J: TRBJ2-7; D: TRBD2
DNA: TGCGCCAGCAGCCCAAGGACAGGGGATAATTCACCCCTCCACTTT; CDR3: CASSPRTGDNSPLHF; V: TRBV5-1; size: few; J: TRBJ1-6; D: TRBD1
DNA: TGTGCCAGCAGTTTGCCTACAGGGGGCGCGGAGCAGTACTTC; CDR3: CASSLPTGGAEQYF; V: TRBV27; size: once; J: TRBJ2-7; D: TRBD1
DNA: TGTGCCAGTAGTTTACAGGCTACTCCAACTAATGAAAAACTGTTTTTT; CDR3: CASSLQATPTNEKLFF; V: TRBV19; size: .; J: TRBJ1-4; D: .
DNA: TGTGCCAGCTCACTTATGACAGGGGGCGATCAGCCCCAGCATTTT; CDR3: CASSLMTGGDQPQHF; V: TRBV18; size: .; J: TRBJ1-5; D: TRBD1
DNA: TGCGCCAGCAGTCAATCGGACAGCCATCCTAGCACAGATACGCAGTATTTT; CDR3: CASSQSDSHPSTDTQYF; V: TRBV23-1; size: once; J: TRBJ2-3; D: .
DNA: TGTGCCTGGAGTGTGCCGGGACAGGACAATGAGCAGTTCTTC; CDR3: CAWSVPGQDNEQFF; V: TRBV30; size: .; J: TRBJ2-1; D: TRBD1
DNA: TGTGCCAGCAGTTTAGACAGGGGCACTGAAGCTTTCTTT; CDR3: CASSLDRGTEAFF; V: TRBV11-3; size: .; J: TRBJ1-1; D: TRBD1
DNA: TGTGCCAGCAGCTTGTCCCTAAATCAGCCCCAGCATTTT; CDR3: CASSLSLNQPQHF; V: TRBV5-6; size: .; J: TRBJ1-5; D: .
DNA: TGTGCCAGCAGCTTAATAGCGGGTAGCACAGATACGCAGTATTTT; CDR3: CASSLIAGSTDTQYF; V: TRBV7-3; size: many; J: TRBJ2-3; D: TRBD2
DNA: TGTGCCAGCAGTCCCACCCGGGAGGGTCCCGAGCAGTACTTC; CDR3: CASSPTREGPEQYF; V: TRBV28; size: .; J: TRBJ2-7; D: TRBD2
DNA: TGTGCCAGCACCTCCCTCCACGAGCAGTACTTC; CDR3: CASTSLHEQYF; V: TRBV12-3/TRBV12-4; size: .; J: TRBJ2-7; D: .
DNA: TGTGCCAGCAGCCCCCTGCTAGCGGGGGGGGAAACAGATACGCAGTATTTT; CDR3: CASSPLLAGGETDTQYF; V: TRBV7-9; size: .; J: TRBJ2-3; D: TRBD2
DNA: TGTGCCAGCAGTTTAGGCGGAGTCTGGGAGCAGTACTTC; CDR3: CASSLGGVWEQYF; V: TRBV28; size: .; J: TRBJ2-7; D: .
DNA: TGTGCCAGTAGTAACCCCTGGGACATTCGGGACACTGAAGCTTTCTTT; CDR3: CASSNPWDIRDTEAFF; V: TRBV19; size: .; J: TRBJ1-1; D: .
DNA: TGTGCCATCCAAGCAGGGACCTACGAGCAGTACTTC; CDR3: CAIQAGTYEQYF; V: TRBV10-3; size: .; J: TRBJ2-7; D: .
DNA: TGTGCTAGTGGGTTTGGACAGGCCGCTAATGAAAAACTGTTTTTT; CDR3: CASGFGQAANEKLFF; V: TRBV12-5; size: .; J: TRBJ1-4; D: TRBD1
DNA: TGTGCCAGCAGCCAACGACTAGCGGGCCACGAGCAGTACTTC; CDR3: CASSQRLAGHEQYF; V: TRBV6-5; size: once; J: TRBJ2-7; D: TRBD2
DNA: TGTGCCAGCAGCGTAGACCGGGGGGGAGGTGGCTACACCTTC; CDR3: CASSVDRGGGGYTF; V: TRBV9; size: .; J: TRBJ1-2; D: .
DNA: TGTGCCAGCAGCGTAGATTTTCGGGGGACGAACACTGAAGCTTTCTTT; CDR3: CASSVDFRGTNTEAFF; V: TRBV9; size: .; J: TRBJ1-1; D: .
DNA: TGTGCCAGCAGCTTAGAAGGGCTAGCGGGAGTCTACGAGCAGTACTTC; CDR3: CASSLEGLAGVYEQYF; V: TRBV11-2; size: .; J: TRBJ2-7; D: TRBD2
DNA: TGTGCCTGGGGACCAACAGGGGCGTTATTGAACACTGAAGCTTTCTTT; CDR3: CAWGPTGALLNTEAFF; V: TRBV30; size: .; J: TRBJ1-1; D: TRBD1
DNA: TGTGCCAGCTCACCCATAATCGCAGGGAACAGTGACACTGAAGCTTTCTTT; CDR3: CASSPIIAGNSDTEAFF; V: TRBV18; size: .; J: TRBJ1-1; D: .
DNA: TGTGCCACCAGCAGAGATTATGGGACATCCCTCTCCTACGAGCAGTACTTC; CDR3: CATSRDYGTSLSYEQYF; V: TRBV15; size: .; J: TRBJ2-7; D: .
DNA: TGTGCCAGCAGTGACTCATTTCGGGCCGGGGAGCTGTTTTTT; CDR3: CASSDSFRAGELFF; V: TRBV6-4; size: many; J: TRBJ2-2; D: .
DNA: TGTGCCAGCTGTTCACTAGGGCTGGGTAATTCACCCCTCCACTTT; CDR3: CASCSLGLGNSPLHF; V: TRBV6-5; size: .; J: TRBJ1-6; D: .
DNA: TGTGCCAGCAGTGAATTAGGTGACTACTACGAGCAGTACTTC; CDR3: CASSELGDYYEQYF; V: TRBV2; size: once; J: TRBJ2-7; D: .
DNA: TGCGCCAGCAGCAGGGGACTACCCAGGACGCACAATGAGCAGTTCTTC; CDR3: CASSRGLPRTHNEQFF; V: TRBV5-1; size: .; J: TRBJ2-1; D: TRBD2
DNA: TGTGCCAGCAGGGAATTGGGGGGGAGGAGTGAAAAACTGTTTTTT; CDR3: CASRELGGRSEKLFF; V: TRBV2; size: .; J: TRBJ1-4; D: .